The 24 T cell receptor beta chains given below trace back to one sample, sequenced in a study of PD-1 blockade in mismatch repair-deficient tumors. This table comes from immunoSEQ multiplex PCR, and its TCRdb copy is limited to in-frame clones, with some not included. The sample holds about 34,000 clones; approximately 80% are singletons and the top ten take about 3.7%. Specimen: PBMCs, collected around 6 weeks after starting pembrolizumab. The receptors originated from an adult with mismatch repair-deficient cancer.

This clone was seen once. The chain links TRBV6-1 to TRBJ1-5; D remains ambiguous. CDR1 is MNHNS and CDR2 is SASEGT in the germline V gene. V gave up 6 bases and J gave up 9 bases, with 15 bases separating them. The CDR3 is 13 amino acids. The DNA of the CDR3 is TGTGCCAGCAGGCTGAGATTTGGTTCGCCCCAGCATTTT. Translated: CASRLRFGSPQHF.

This chain connects TRBV29-1 to TRBJ2-7; the D is unclear. The V gene's germline CDR1 is SQVTM and CDR2 ANQGSEA. Trimming left V 8 bases short and J 4 bases short, with 6 bases between. This CDR3 is 9 amino acids long. The CDR3 DNA follows: TGCAGCCTTACTTACGAGCAGTACTTC. It translates to CSLTYEQYF.

The chain is built from TRBV9 and TRBJ2-2, with 10 bases lining up with TRBD2. The germline gives CDR1 SGDLS, CDR2 YYNGEE. The CDR3 covers 20 residues. After removal of 0 bases from V and 0 bases from J, the junction contained 11 bases not matched to a gene. The CDR3 coding sequence is TGTGCCAGCAGCGTAGCTAGTCTAGCGGGAGCGTTCGCGAACACCGGGGAGCTGTTTTTT. It specifies CASSVASLAGAFANTGELFF.

This clone turned up a few times. The chain has TRBV27 and TRBJ1-4; TRBD1 matches 7 bases. Germline CDR1 and CDR2: MNHEY and SMNVEV (reference sequence). There are 14 residues in the CDR3. V trimming: 3 bases; J trimming: 4 bases; junction bases outside the gene matches: 2. This chain's CDR3 is CASSLGQYNEKLFF. In DNA form, the CDR3 reads TGTGCCAGCAGTTTGGGACAGTATAATGAAAAACTGTTTTTT.

This chain connects TRBV7-2 to TRBJ1-3; TRBD1 aligns across 9 bases. The J segment lost 3 bases and the V segment lost 5 bases, leaving 8 bases of the junction unmatched. This CDR3 region has 16 residues. CDR1 SGHTA and CDR2 FQGNSA come from the germline V gene. The CDR3 nucleotides are TGTGCCAGCAGCAGATCACAGGGGGCAGGTGGAAACACCATATATTTT. Its translation: CASSRSQGAGGNTIYF.

CDR3 DNA: TGCGCCAGCAGCTTTCAACAGGCCGACTTTCAAGAGACCCAGTACTTC. Its protein product is CASSFQQADFQETQYF. The rearrangement links TRBV5-1 to TRBJ2-5, with D maybe TRBD1 (5 bases). This CDR3 region has 16 residues. V was shortened by 2 bases and J by 2 bases, with 16 bases between the two germline ends. From germline, CDR1 is SGHRS and CDR2 YFSETQ.

The chain couples TRBV9 to TRBJ2-2; a possible D gene is TRBD1 (7 bases). Trimming stripped 5 bases from V and 6 bases from J, with 17 bases between. The length of the CDR3 is 15 residues. In germline, CDR1 is SGDLS, CDR2 YYNGEE. The CDR3, as DNA: TGTGCCAGCAGGGAGGGGGCTTCCAACTCCGGGGAGCTGTTTTTT. Protein sequence: CASREGASNSGELFF.

The chain employs TRBV28 and TRBJ1-2, with TRBD1 identical over 7 bases. V was clipped by 1 base and J by 5 bases; unmatched bases: 4. This CDR3 is 14 amino acids long. The V gene's germline CDR1 is MDHEN and CDR2 SYDVKM. DNA for the CDR3: TGTGCCAGCAGTTTATTAGGGACAGAGTATGGCTACACCTTC. This encodes CASSLLGTEYGYTF.

V gene TRBV25-1 combines with J gene TRBJ2-5; TRBD1 aligns across 7 bases. Germline V lookup: CDR1 MGHDK, CDR2 SYGVNS. This CDR3 spans 14 amino acids. V was clipped by 2 bases and J by 5 bases; unmatched bases: 5. CDR3 sequence: CASSETGARETQYF. CDR3 coding DNA: TGTGCCAGCAGTGAAACAGGGGCACGGGAGACCCAGTACTTC.

J is TRBJ2-7 and V is TRBV7-9, with 12 bases matching TRBD2. V gave up 5 bases and J gave up 7 bases; unmatched junction bases: 9. The CDR3 covers 15 residues. Germline V gene sequence: CDR1 SEHNR, CDR2 FQNEAQ (reference sequence). CDR3: CASSPSGGGLGEQYF. Written as DNA, the CDR3 is TGTGCCAGCAGCCCTAGCGGGGGGGGACTAGGAGAGCAGTACTTC.

This clone was counted only a few times. The V call is TRBV6-1, the J call TRBJ2-7; D unclear. The CDR3 has 14 residues. Germline CDR1 MNHNS, CDR2 SASEGT. The germline V and J ends were trimmed by 1 base and 4 bases, with 11 bases remaining between them. This chain's CDR3 is CASSEEPRSYEQYF. The DNA of the CDR3 is TGTGCCAGCAGTGAAGAGCCCAGGTCGTACGAGCAGTACTTC.

CDR3 nucleotide sequence: TGTGCCATCAGTGAGGGTAGCGGGACTAAAGAGACCCAGTACTTC. Residues: CAISEGSGTKETQYF. This chain links TRBV10-3 with TRBJ2-5; TRBD2 matches 8 bases. The CDR3 runs 15 residues. With V trimmed by 2 bases and J by 3 bases, 5 bases remained unmatched. Germline loops: CDR1 ENHRY, CDR2 SYGVKD.

V is TRBV2 and J is TRBJ2-2; D unclear. V gave up 1 base and J gave up 4 bases, with 19 bases separating them. CDR1 and CDR2 from the germline V gene are SNHLY and FYNNEI. The CDR3 covers 18 residues. As DNA, the CDR3 is TGTGCCAGCAGTGAAGGGGCCTTTTCAAACCGGATCACCGGGGAGCTGTTTTTT. It yields the protein CASSEGAFSNRITGELFF.

The rearrangement uses TRBV19 and TRBJ1-5, with D hard to call. Germline CDR1 is LNHDA and CDR2 is SQIVND (reference sequence). Trimming stripped 3 bases from V and 6 bases from J, with 9 bases between. The CDR3 covers 13 residues. This CDR3 is CASSIGVGQPQHF. In nucleotides, the CDR3 is TGTGCCAGTAGTATCGGGGTCGGTCAGCCCCAGCATTTT.

The chain combines TRBV14 with TRBJ2-5; D perhaps matches TRBD1 (5 bases). Trimming took 0 bases from V and 7 from J, leaving 12 bases between them. CDR3 size: 14 residues. From germline, CDR1 is SGHDN and CDR2 FVKESK. Here the CDR3 DNA reads TGTGCCAGCAGCCAAGACAGGTCAAGGGGGACCCAGTACTTC. Translating gives CASSQDRSRGTQYF.

V gene TRBV13 combines with J gene TRBJ2-5; no reliable D call. Trimming took off 0 bases at V and 4 bases at J, with 6 bases between the two ends. Germline V lookup: CDR1 PRHDT, CDR2 FYEKMQ (reference sequence). The CDR3 is 13 amino acids. CDR3 in DNA: TGTGCCAGCAGCTTAGGCGGGTCAGAGACCCAGTACTTC. Its protein is CASSLGGSETQYF.

The V call is TRBV28, the J call TRBJ2-3, with 10 nucleotides matching TRBD2. Germline CDR1 is MDHEN and CDR2 is SYDVKM. CDR3 length: 14 residues. J was trimmed by 6 bases and V by 5 bases; bases with no gene match: 5. CDR3: CASSTSGTGDTQYF. The CDR3 region has the DNA TGTGCCAGCAGTACTAGCGGGACAGGTGATACGCAGTATTTT.

This chain joins TRBV6-1 and TRBJ2-7, with 9 bases lining up with TRBD2. The CDR3 is 16 amino acids. The V gene end was trimmed by 0 bases and the J gene end by 0 bases; junction bases not matched to a gene: 3. Germline assignment: CDR1 MNHNS and CDR2 SASEGT. The CDR3, as DNA: TGTGCCAGCAGTGAAGCGCGGGGGGGAGGCTCCTACGAGCAGTACTTC. Its translation: CASSEARGGGSYEQYF.

The chain joins TRBV28 to TRBJ1-3; the match to TRBD1 covers 7 bases. The CDR3 extends over 13 amino acids. Germline loops: CDR1 MDHEN, CDR2 SYDVKM. With V trimmed by 7 bases and J by 3 bases, 3 bases remained unmatched. CDR3 residues: CASIGTDGNTIYF. DNA for the CDR3: TGTGCCAGCATTGGGACAGATGGAAACACCATATATTTT.

In this sample, this clone turned up a few times. The chain has TRBV10-2 and TRBJ2-7, with a possible D match to TRBD2 (5 bases). Germline assignment: CDR1 WSHSY and CDR2 SAAADI. The V end was cut by 7 bases, the J end by 5 bases, with 15 bases between. The length of the CDR3 is 13 residues. The CDR3 DNA sequence: TGCGCCAGCAAACGGGGTCGTAGCGACGAGCAGTACTTC. It specifies CASKRGRSDEQYF.

The chain recombines TRBV5-1 with TRBJ2-7; D may be TRBD1 (5 bases). This CDR3 is 14 amino acids long. V was pared by 4 bases and J by 3 bases, with 14 bases between. Germline assignment: CDR1 SGHRS and CDR2 YFSETQ. CDR3 protein: CASSGSGNLYEQYF. The CDR3 coding sequence is TGCGCCAGCAGCGGATCAGGGAACCTCTACGAGCAGTACTTC.

This chain links TRBV2 with TRBJ2-4, with 9 bases that match TRBD1. This CDR3 region has 18 residues. Germline V gives CDR1 SNHLY, CDR2 FYNNEI. With V trimmed by 4 bases and J by 0 bases, 10 bases remained unmatched. The CDR3 sequence is CASSGGQGGGLAKNIQYF. CDR3 in DNA: TGTGCCAGCAGTGGGGGACAGGGTGGGGGACTAGCCAAAAACATTCAGTACTTC. The full variable domain, its missing parts supplied by reference TRBV2 and TRBJ2-4, is EPEVTQTPSHQVTQMGQEVILRCVPISNHLYFYWYRQILGQKVEFLVSFYNNEISEKSEIFDDQFSVERPDGSNFTLKIRSTKLEDSAMYFCASSGGQGGGLAKNIQYFGAGTRLSVL.

This CDR3 is CASSDLTSGIGNEQFF. The CDR3 region has the DNA TGTGCCAGCAGTGATTTGACTAGCGGGATAGGCAATGAGCAGTTCTTC. The gene calls are TRBV25-1 and TRBJ2-1; 11 bases agree with TRBD2. CDR3 length: 16 residues. Germline-derived CDR1 and CDR2 are MGHDK and SYGVNS. Trimming removed 3 bases from V and 6 bases from J; junction bases left unmatched: 7.

The genes are TRBV5-6 and TRBJ2-1; D is perhaps TRBD1 (5 bases). Trimming pared 5 bases from V and 8 bases from J, leaving 8 bases between. The CDR3 covers 11 residues. Germline V gene lookup returns CDR1 SGHDT and CDR2 YYEEEE. CDR3 sequence reads: CASSVRDEQFF. Here the CDR3 DNA reads TGTGCCAGCAGTGTCAGGGATGAGCAGTTCTTC.